What follows are 21 T cell receptor beta chains derived from one specimen sequenced in a study of blood T cell repertoires in COVID-19. Clones were sequenced by immunoSEQ multiplex PCR, and TCRdb holds only the in-frame ones, with some missing. The sample includes some 150,000 clones, around 83% of them seen just once. The specimen was PBMCs or T cells enriched from blood (not recorded which). All receptors come from a woman aged 45-60 years who had been exposed to COVID-19.

The chain carries TRBV29-1 and TRBJ1-1, with a possible D match to TRBD1 (5 bases). Trimming removed 3 bases from V and 3 bases from J, with 11 bases in between. Looked up from germline, CDR1 is SQVTM and CDR2 is ANQGSEA. The CDR3 spans 13 residues. The CDR3 DNA follows: TGCAGCGTTGAGGGCAGGGTCCACACTGAAGCTTTCTTT. It yields the protein CSVEGRVHTEAFF.

The chain joins TRBV5-1 to TRBJ2-3, with 9 bases that match TRBD2. The CDR3 runs to 15 residues. Germline CDR1 is SGHRS and CDR2 is YFSETQ. Losses at the gene ends were 3 bases for V and 0 bases for J; bases not matched to a gene: 2. The CDR3 spells CASSWSGGSTDTQYF. DNA of the CDR3: TGCGCCAGCAGCTGGAGCGGGGGGAGCACAGATACGCAGTATTTT.

This chain links TRBV19 with TRBJ2-1; TRBD2 aligns across 11 bases. Germline-derived CDR1 and CDR2 are LNHDA and SQIVND (reference sequence). This CDR3 comprises 18 residues. The V gene end was trimmed by 3 bases and the J gene end by 9 bases; junction bases not matched to a gene: 16. The CDR3 region is CASSIGAASGRLRGEQFF. The CDR3 bases are TGTGCCAGTAGTATCGGGGCGGCTAGCGGGAGGCTGAGGGGTGAGCAGTTCTTC.

The genes are TRBV5-4 and TRBJ1-1, with D unresolved. Per the germline V gene, CDR1 is SGHNT and CDR2 is YYREEE (reference sequence). The CDR3 contains 16 residues. Trimming shortened V by 2 bases and J by 4 bases, and 18 bases separated the two germline ends. Here the CDR3 reads CASSFELPVPSTEAFF. The CDR3 DNA is TGTGCCAGCAGCTTCGAGCTCCCCGTCCCTTCCACTGAAGCTTTCTTT.

V and J are TRBV10-2 and TRBJ1-1, with a possible D match to TRBD1 (5 bases). CDR3 length: 13 amino acids. V dropped 3 bases and J dropped 3 bases, with 8 bases sitting between them. CDR1 is WSHSY, CDR2 SAAADI, per germline. The DNA for the CDR3 is TGCGCCAGCAGTGACATCAGGGACACTGAAGCTTTCTTT. It translates to CASSDIRDTEAFF.

On this clone itself: Other nucleotide sequences in the sample specify the same CDR3. The chain is built from TRBV5-6 and TRBJ2-7; 8 bases map to TRBD2. The CDR3 loop spans 13 amino acids. The V and J ends lost 1 base and 4 bases, in that order; junction bases with no gene match: 1. Germline V CDR1 and CDR2: SGHDT, YYEEEE. This CDR3 is CASSLTSGYEQYF. CDR3 nucleotide sequence: TGTGCCAGCAGCTTGACTAGCGGATACGAGCAGTACTTC.

This chain connects TRBV18 to TRBJ1-5; 9 bases are shared with TRBD1. This CDR3 comprises 17 residues. The germline gives CDR1 KGHSH, CDR2 LQKENI. With 2 bases clipped from V and 1 base from J, the junction kept 6 bases outside the gene matches. The CDR3 protein is CASSPTGGPRSNQPQHF. The CDR3 DNA is TGTGCCAGCTCACCAACAGGGGGCCCGCGGAGCAATCAGCCCCAGCATTTT.

V usage is TRBV10-1 and J usage is TRBJ2-7, with D perhaps TRBD2 (6 bases). Germline values: CDR1 WNHNN, CDR2 SYGVQD (reference sequence). The CDR3 extends over 15 amino acids. V lost 0 bases, J lost 5 bases, and 14 bases lay in between. The CDR3 nucleotides are TGCGCCAGCAGTGAGTCGCCAGCGGGCTTCGACGAGCAGTACTTC. Its protein is CASSESPAGFDEQYF.

V and J are TRBV7-3 and TRBJ2-3; 12 bases are shared with TRBD2. The CDR3 is 20 amino acids. Trimming removed 0 bases from V and 4 bases from J; junction bases left unmatched: 14. The germline V gene encodes CDR1 SGHTA and CDR2 FQGTGA. CDR3 nucleotide sequence: TGTGCCAGCAGCTTAACGATTCTAGCGGGGGGGCTACCCGACGCAGATACGCAGTATTTT. Its translation: CASSLTILAGGLPDADTQYF.

This clone came up once. V gene TRBV5-1 combines with J gene TRBJ1-4, with D unclear. Germline V CDR1 and CDR2: SGHRS, YFSETQ. Trimming pared 7 bases from V and 0 bases from J, leaving 10 bases between. There are 14 residues in the CDR3. The CDR3 reads CASQMVPTNEKLFF. The CDR3, as DNA: TGCGCCAGCCAGATGGTTCCAACTAATGAAAAACTGTTTTTT.

V gene TRBV2 combines with J gene TRBJ1-2; D is ambiguous. The V end was cut by 4 bases, the J end by 0 bases, with 9 bases between. This CDR3 spans 14 amino acids. Germline CDR1 is SNHLY and CDR2 is FYNNEI. CDR3 DNA sequence: TGTGCCAGCAGTGGTGGAGGGACTAACTATGGCTACACCTTC. Translation: CASSGGGTNYGYTF.

In this sample, this clone turned up once. V usage is TRBV7-2 and J usage is TRBJ2-3; D unclear. V was cut by 5 bases and J by 6 bases, with 18 bases left in between. The germline V gene has CDR1 SGHTA and CDR2 FQGNSA. The CDR3 runs 15 residues. CDR3 in DNA: TGTGCCAGCAGCCCAGACTTACTTCGGCCGGATACGCAGTATTTT. Its protein product is CASSPDLLRPDTQYF.

V is TRBV7-2 and J is TRBJ2-1; 8 positions agree with TRBD2. The germline CDR1 and CDR2 sequences are SGHTA and FQGNSA. J lost 5 bases, V lost 3 bases, and 6 bases had no gene match. This CDR3 has 15 amino acids. As DNA, the CDR3 is TGTGCCAGCAGCTTGGGACTAGTGAACCACAATGAGCAGTTCTTC. This encodes CASSLGLVNHNEQFF.

The J gene is TRBJ2-6, the V gene TRBV19; tentative D call: TRBD2 (5 bases). This CDR3 is 16 amino acids long. Trimming cost V 3 bases and J 0 bases, with 9 bases left between them. From germline, CDR1 is LNHDA and CDR2 SQIVND (reference sequence). CDR3 DNA sequence: TGTGCCAGTAGTATTGGACTGCTCTCTGGGGCCAACGTCCTGACTTTC. Protein product: CASSIGLLSGANVLTF.

This clone was seen just once. The CDR3 protein is CASSLASGVGVNTQYF. The CDR3 nucleotides read TGTGCCAGCAGCCTGGCGAGCGGGGTGGGGGTGAATACGCAGTATTTT. J is TRBJ2-3 and V is TRBV5-6; TRBD2 matches 7 bases. After removal of 4 bases from V and 7 bases from J, the junction contained 15 bases not matched to a gene. Germline loops: CDR1 SGHDT, CDR2 YYEEEE. The CDR3 length is 16 residues.

The sample holds one count of this clone. The V gene is TRBV5-1, the J gene TRBJ2-7, with 9 bases fitting TRBD2. The CDR3 consists of 16 residues. V lost 4 bases, J lost 4 bases, and 12 bases stayed unmatched. Germline assignment: CDR1 SGHRS and CDR2 YFSETQ. The CDR3 reads CASSGDSSGASYEQYF. CDR3 sequence (DNA): TGCGCCAGCAGCGGGGATTCTAGCGGGGCAAGTTACGAGCAGTACTTC. The variable domain in full, with the rest retrieved from reference TRBV5-1 and TRBJ2-7, is KAGVTQTPRYLIKTRGQQVTLSCSPISGHRSVSWYQQTPGQGLQFLFEYFSETQRNKGNFPGRFSGRQFSNSRSEMNVSTLELGDSALYLCASSGDSSGASYEQYFGPGTRLTVT.

V is TRBV6-2 or TRBV6-3 and J is TRBJ1-1, with a possible D match to TRBD1 (6 bases). V lost 5 bases and J lost 7, with 11 bases in between. CDR1 and CDR2 from the germline V gene are MNHEY and SVGEGT. The CDR3 runs to 12 residues. This CDR3 is CASSPGHSEAFF. The CDR3 coding sequence is TGTGCCAGCAGTCCGGGACACAGTGAAGCTTTCTTT.

This clone was counted only a few times. The chain carries TRBV2 and TRBJ1-5, with D possibly being TRBD1 (5 bases). This CDR3 is 15 amino acids long. V was pared by 4 bases and J by 7 bases, with 17 bases between. Looked up from germline, CDR1 is SNHLY and CDR2 is FYNNEI. This CDR3 is CASSGGTFSRQPQHF. The CDR3 nucleotides are TGTGCCAGCAGTGGGGGGACTTTCTCAAGGCAGCCCCAGCATTTT.

This rearrangement joins TRBV15 to TRBJ2-7, with 11 bases that match TRBD1. The length of the CDR3 is 15 residues. The V and J ends lost 3 bases and 3 bases, in that order; junction bases with no gene match: 4. In germline, CDR1 is LNHNV, CDR2 YYDKDF (reference sequence). CDR3: CATSRMGQGDYEQYF. CDR3 DNA sequence: TGTGCCACCAGCAGGATGGGACAGGGGGACTACGAGCAGTACTTC.

In nucleotides, the CDR3 is TGTGCCAGCTCACCACCGGGACTAGCGGGGGGGAATGAGCAGTTCTTC. It is translated as CASSPPGLAGGNEQFF. J is TRBJ2-1 and V is TRBV18; 16 positions agree with TRBD2. This CDR3 contains 16 residues. V gave up 0 bases and J gave up 7 bases; unmatched junction bases: 0. Per the germline V gene, CDR1 is KGHSH and CDR2 is LQKENI.

The rearrangement uses TRBV2 and TRBJ2-1; D uncertain. The CDR3 spans 16 residues. Deletions cut 6 bases from V and 8 bases from J, with 23 bases between. Per germline, CDR1 SNHLY and CDR2 FYNNEI. The CDR3 loop is CASSGDPFSPNYEQFF. CDR3 in DNA: TGTGCCAGCAGCGGAGACCCCTTTTCCCCGAATTATGAGCAGTTCTTC.